The present T cell receptor beta chain was sequenced within a study of CD4 T cells in relation to SARS-CoV-2 and coronaviruses. Background on the study: The HLA restriction of the shared crossreactive spike epitopes was mapped.

The unexposed donors gave CD4+ T cells in 2011-2018, prior to COVID-19. Data came from immunoSEQ multiplex PCR; TCRdb stores just in-frame clones and leaves some out. The repertoire holds 65,000 or so clones, with over 70% as singletons. CDR3 size: 14 residues. The V gene lost 7 bases and the J gene lost 6 bases, with 17 bases spanning the gap. Germline values: CDR1 MDHEN, CDR2 SYDVKM. This TCR was recovered from a human donor in good health. The sample consisted of memory CD4+ T cells from PBMCs. The chain employs TRBV28 and TRBJ2-3, with a tentative D call TRBD1 (7 bases). Here the CDR3 reads CASTLTGRLDTQYF. The DNA of the CDR3 is TGTGCCAGCACCCTGACAGGGAGGCTGGATACGCAGTATTTT.